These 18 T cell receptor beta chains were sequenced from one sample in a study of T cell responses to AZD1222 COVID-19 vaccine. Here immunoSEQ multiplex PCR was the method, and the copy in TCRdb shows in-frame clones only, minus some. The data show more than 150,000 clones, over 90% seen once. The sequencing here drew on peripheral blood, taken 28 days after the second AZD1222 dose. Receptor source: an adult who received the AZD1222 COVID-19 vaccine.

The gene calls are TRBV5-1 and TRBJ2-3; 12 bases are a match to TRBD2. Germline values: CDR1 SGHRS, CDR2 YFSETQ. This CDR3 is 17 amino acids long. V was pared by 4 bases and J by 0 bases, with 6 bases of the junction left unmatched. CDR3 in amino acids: CASSTGLAGSSTDTQYF. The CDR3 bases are TGCGCCAGCAGCACGGGACTAGCGGGTTCTAGCACAGATACGCAGTATTTT.

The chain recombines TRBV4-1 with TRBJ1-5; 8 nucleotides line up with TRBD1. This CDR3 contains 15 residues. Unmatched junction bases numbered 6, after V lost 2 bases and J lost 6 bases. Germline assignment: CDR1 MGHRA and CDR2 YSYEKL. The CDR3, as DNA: TGCGCCAGCAGCCAAACACAGGGGGTCTTTCAGCCCCAGCATTTT. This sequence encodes CASSQTQGVFQPQHF.

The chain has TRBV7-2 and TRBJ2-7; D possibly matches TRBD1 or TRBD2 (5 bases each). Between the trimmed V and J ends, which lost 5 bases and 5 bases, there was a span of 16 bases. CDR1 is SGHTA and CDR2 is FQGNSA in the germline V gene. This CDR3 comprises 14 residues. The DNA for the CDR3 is TGTGCCAGCAGCGACCGGGACGAAGCCGACGAGCAGTACTTC. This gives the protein CASSDRDEADEQYF.

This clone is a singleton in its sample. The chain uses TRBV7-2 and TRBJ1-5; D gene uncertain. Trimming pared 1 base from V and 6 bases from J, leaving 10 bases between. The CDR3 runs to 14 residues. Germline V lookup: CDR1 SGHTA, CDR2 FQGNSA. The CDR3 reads CASSLGGESQPQHF. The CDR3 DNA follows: TGTGCCAGCAGCTTAGGGGGAGAAAGTCAGCCCCAGCATTTT.

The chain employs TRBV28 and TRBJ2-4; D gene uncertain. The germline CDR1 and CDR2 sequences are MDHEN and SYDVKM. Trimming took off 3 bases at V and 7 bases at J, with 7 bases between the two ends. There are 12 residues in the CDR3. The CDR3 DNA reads TGTGCCAGCAGTTTGCTGGGGAACATTCAGTACTTC. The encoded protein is CASSLLGNIQYF.

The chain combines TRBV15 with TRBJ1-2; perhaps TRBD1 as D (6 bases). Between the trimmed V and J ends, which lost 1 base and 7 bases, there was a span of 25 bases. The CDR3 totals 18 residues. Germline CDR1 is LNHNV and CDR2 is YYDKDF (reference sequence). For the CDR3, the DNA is TGTGCCACCAGCAGAGTGTTGGGGTTGCCAGGGGCGTCGGGTGGCTACACCTTC. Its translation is CATSRVLGLPGASGGYTF.

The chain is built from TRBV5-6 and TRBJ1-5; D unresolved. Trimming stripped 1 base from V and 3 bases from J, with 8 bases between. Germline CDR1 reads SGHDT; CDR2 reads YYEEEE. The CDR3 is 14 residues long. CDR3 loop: CASSLRRYNQPQHF. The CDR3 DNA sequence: TGTGCCAGCAGCTTGCGGCGGTACAATCAGCCCCAGCATTTT.

CDR3 bases: TGTGCCAGCAGCTTAACGGGACAGCGCACAGATACGCAGTATTTT. The encoded protein is CASSLTGQRTDTQYF. This chain joins TRBV7-9 and TRBJ2-3; 7 bases agree with TRBD1. The CDR3 sequence is 15 residues long. V lost 2 bases and J lost 1; bases outside the gene matches: 3. CDR1 is SEHNR, CDR2 FQNEAQ, per germline (reference sequence).

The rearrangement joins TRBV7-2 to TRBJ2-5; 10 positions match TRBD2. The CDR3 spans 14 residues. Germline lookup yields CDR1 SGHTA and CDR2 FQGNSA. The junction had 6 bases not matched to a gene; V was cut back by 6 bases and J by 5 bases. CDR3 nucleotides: TGTGCCAGCAGACTAGCGGGGCGTGGGGAGACCCAGTACTTC. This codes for CASRLAGRGETQYF.

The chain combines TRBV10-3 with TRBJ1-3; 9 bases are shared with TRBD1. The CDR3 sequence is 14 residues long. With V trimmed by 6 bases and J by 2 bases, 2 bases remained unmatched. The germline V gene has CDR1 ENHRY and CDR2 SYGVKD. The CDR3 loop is CAIRTGGPGNTIYF. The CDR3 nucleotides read TGTGCCATCAGAACAGGGGGCCCTGGAAACACCATATATTTT.

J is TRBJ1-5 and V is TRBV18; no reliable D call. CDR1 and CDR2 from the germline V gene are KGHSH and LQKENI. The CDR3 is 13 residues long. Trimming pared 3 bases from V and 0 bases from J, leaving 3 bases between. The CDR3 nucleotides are TGTGCCAGCTCACCGTATAGCAATCAGCCCCAGCATTTT. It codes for CASSPYSNQPQHF.

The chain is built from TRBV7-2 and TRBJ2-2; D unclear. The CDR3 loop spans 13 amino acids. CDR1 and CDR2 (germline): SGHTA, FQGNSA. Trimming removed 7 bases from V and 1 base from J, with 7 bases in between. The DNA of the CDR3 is TGTGCCAGCAAGGCAGGGAACACCGGGGAGCTGTTTTTT. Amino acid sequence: CASKAGNTGELFF.

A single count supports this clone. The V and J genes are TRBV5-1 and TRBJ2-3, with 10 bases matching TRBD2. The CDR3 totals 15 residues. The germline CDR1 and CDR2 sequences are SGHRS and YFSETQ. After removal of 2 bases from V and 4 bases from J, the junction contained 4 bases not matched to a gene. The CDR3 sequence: CASSFTSGNADTQYF. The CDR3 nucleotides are TGCGCCAGCAGCTTTACTAGCGGGAATGCAGATACGCAGTATTTT.

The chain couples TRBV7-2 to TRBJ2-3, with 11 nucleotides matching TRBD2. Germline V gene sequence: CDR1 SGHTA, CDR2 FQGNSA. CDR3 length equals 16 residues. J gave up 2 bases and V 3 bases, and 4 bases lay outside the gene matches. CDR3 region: CASSFRLAGTTDTQYF. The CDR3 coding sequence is TGTGCCAGCAGCTTCCGACTAGCGGGGACCACAGATACGCAGTATTTT.

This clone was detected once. This CDR3 is CASSLGAGGEDEQFF. The CDR3 nucleotides read TGTGCCAGCAGCTTGGGGGCAGGGGGCGAGGATGAGCAGTTCTTC. This sequence joins TRBV5-4 and TRBJ2-1, with 8 bases lining up with TRBD1. The J segment lost 8 bases and the V segment lost 0 bases, leaving 7 bases of the junction unmatched. The CDR3 extends over 15 amino acids. Germline V CDR1 and CDR2: SGHNT, YYREEE (reference sequence).

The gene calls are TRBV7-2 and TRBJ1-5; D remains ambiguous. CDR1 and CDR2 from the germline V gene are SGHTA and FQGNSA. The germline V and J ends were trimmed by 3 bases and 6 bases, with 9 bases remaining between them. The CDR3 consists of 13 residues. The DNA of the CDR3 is TGTGCCAGCAGCTTTATGGGTCCTCAGCCCCAGCATTTT. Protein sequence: CASSFMGPQPQHF.

Here the CDR3 reads CASSLGPNTEAFF. DNA for the CDR3: TGTGCCAGCAGCTTGGGCCCGAACACTGAAGCTTTCTTT. V is TRBV11-3 and J is TRBJ1-1; no clear D gene. The CDR3 is made up of 13 amino acids. Germline V gives CDR1 SGHNT, CDR2 YENEEA. V lost 3 bases, J lost 1 base, and 6 bases lay in between. The variable domain in full, completed from reference TRBV11-3 and TRBJ1-1, reads EAGVVQSPRYKIIEKKQPVAFWCNPISGHNTLYWYLQNLGQGPELLIRYENEEAVDDSQLPKDRFSAERLKGVDSTLKIQPAELGDSAVYLCASSLGPNTEAFFGQGTRLTVV.

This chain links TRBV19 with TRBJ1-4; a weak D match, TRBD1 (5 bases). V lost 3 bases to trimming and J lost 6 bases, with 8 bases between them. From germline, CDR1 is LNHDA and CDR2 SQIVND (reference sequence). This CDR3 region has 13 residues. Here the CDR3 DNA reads TGTGCCAGTAGTATCCGGGGGGATGAAAAACTGTTTTTT. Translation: CASSIRGDEKLFF.